This T cell receptor beta chain was profiled in a study of blood T cell repertoires in COVID-19. This clone appeared once. Only in-frame clones appear in the TCRdb table, and some are missing; sequencing was by immunoSEQ multiplex PCR. Altogether around 220,000 clones are present, 85% to 90% being singletons, with the ten largest covering around 9.6%. The CDR3 covers 14 residues. The V gene lost 5 bases and the J gene lost 3 bases, with 11 bases spanning the gap. Germline-derived CDR1 and CDR2 are MGHDK and SYGVNS. The sequenced material came from peripheral blood. The V call is TRBV25-1, the J call TRBJ1-5; D is ambiguous. The sequence came from a woman aged 50 to 60 with COVID-19, enrolled during active disease. CDR3 sequence reads: CASSRSQDNQPQHF. CDR3 DNA sequence: TGTGCCAGCAGTCGGAGCCAAGACAATCAGCCCCAGCATTTT.